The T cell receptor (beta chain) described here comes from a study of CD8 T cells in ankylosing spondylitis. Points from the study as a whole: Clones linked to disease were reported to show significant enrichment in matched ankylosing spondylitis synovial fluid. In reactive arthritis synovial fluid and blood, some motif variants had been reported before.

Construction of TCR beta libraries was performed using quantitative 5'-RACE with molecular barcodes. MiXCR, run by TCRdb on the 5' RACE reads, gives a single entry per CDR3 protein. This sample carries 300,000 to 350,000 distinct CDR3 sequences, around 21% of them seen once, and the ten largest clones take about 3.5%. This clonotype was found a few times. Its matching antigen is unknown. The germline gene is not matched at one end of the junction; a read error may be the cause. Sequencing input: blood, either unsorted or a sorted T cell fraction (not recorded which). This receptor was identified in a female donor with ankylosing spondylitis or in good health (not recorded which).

The CDR3 protein is CAWKGTAKLNF. The CDR3 DNA reads as TGTGCCTGGAAAGGGACAGCGAAGTTGAATTTT. V gene TRBV30 combines with J gene TRBJ2-3, with 7 bases fitting TRBD1. Per germline, CDR1 GTSNPN and CDR2 SVGIG (reference sequence). The CDR3 is made up of 11 amino acids.